This is a list of T cell receptor beta chains from one sample in a study of blood T cell repertoires in COVID-19. The data were produced by immunoSEQ multiplex PCR, yet TCRdb's version contains in-frame clones alone and is incomplete. The table shows over 95,000 clones, with nearly 90% occurring only once. Material: peripheral blood. The source is a woman aged 70-85 years who had recovered from COVID-19. Each CDR3 is given with its conserved first and last residue. Each record gives: D gene, J gene, V gene, clone size, CDR3 DNA, CDR3 protein. D genes are given only for firm matches. Not every row has a clone size; where given, it reads once, few, many or a size class.

D: TRBD2; J: TRBJ2-1; V: TRBV18; size: .; DNA: TGTGCCAGCTCTTTCAGGACGGGACTAGCGGGGGGGCTGAGTGAGCAGTTCTTC; CDR3: CASSFRTGLAGGLSEQFF
D: TRBD1; J: TRBJ1-2; V: TRBV28; size: .; DNA: TGTGCCAGCAGCCCCTACGCCCCGGGACAGAGCTATGGCTACACCTTC; CDR3: CASSPYAPGQSYGYTF
D: .; J: TRBJ1-1; V: TRBV21-1; size: .; DNA: TGTGCCAGCAGCAAAGGGACAGGGGGGAACACTGAAGCTTTCTTT; CDR3: CASSKGTGGNTEAFF
D: TRBD2; J: TRBJ2-1; V: TRBV7-8; size: once; DNA: TGTGCCAGCAGATACCGTAGCGGGAGAAACTACAATGAGCAGTTCTTC; CDR3: CASRYRSGRNYNEQFF
D: .; J: TRBJ2-7; V: TRBV13; size: once; DNA: TGTGCCAGCAGCTCCAGGGGGGATTACGAGCAGTACTTC; CDR3: CASSSRGDYEQYF
D: .; J: TRBJ2-3; V: TRBV3-1/TRBV3-2; size: .; DNA: TGTGCCAGCAGCCAAGATCCCCAGGCTCATAACGCGCAGTATTTT; CDR3: CASSQDPQAHNAQYF
D: TRBD1; J: TRBJ1-2; V: TRBV7-9; size: .; DNA: TGTGCCAGCAGTAGACAGGGGCCTAAGATGGACTATGGCTACACCTTC; CDR3: CASSRQGPKMDYGYTF
D: .; J: TRBJ2-7; V: TRBV7-3; size: .; DNA: TGTGCCAGCAGCTTAACAGGGGCCTACGAGCAGTACTTC; CDR3: CASSLTGAYEQYF
D: TRBD2; J: TRBJ2-7; V: TRBV4-3; size: .; DNA: TGCGCCAGCAGCCAAGATAGCGGGGGGGCGGACGAGCAGTACTTC; CDR3: CASSQDSGGADEQYF
D: .; J: TRBJ2-1; V: TRBV18; size: .; DNA: TGTGCCAGCTCACCGAAGACAGGCTCCTACAATGAGCAGTTCTTC; CDR3: CASSPKTGSYNEQFF
D: TRBD1; J: TRBJ2-1; V: TRBV12-3/TRBV12-4; size: .; DNA: TGTGCCAGCAGTTTCATAGCAGGGGGTGAGCAGTTCTTC; CDR3: CASSFIAGGEQFF